Each of the 20 T cell receptor beta chains below was sequenced from the same sample in a study of T cell responses to AZD1222 COVID-19 vaccine. Clones were sequenced by immunoSEQ multiplex PCR, and TCRdb holds only the in-frame ones, with some missing. Altogether just over 80,000 clones are present, about 87% being singletons, with the ten largest covering more than 5%. The source material was peripheral blood, sampled on day 0 of AZD1222 vaccination. These receptors were obtained from an adult in good health.

The CDR3: CASNQNNEKLFF. DNA for the CDR3: TGTGCCAGCAACCAGAATAATGAAAAACTGTTTTTT. The chain employs TRBV2 and TRBJ1-4; D unresolved. V was trimmed by 7 bases and J by 4 bases, leaving 7 bases between them. The CDR3 covers 12 residues. The germline V gene has CDR1 SNHLY and CDR2 FYNNEI.

This clone was picked up one time. A junction boundary mismatches the germline segment, possibly from a read error. The rearrangement uses TRBV7-7 and TRBJ1-4; D is undetermined. Germline values: CDR1 SSHAT, CDR2 FNYEAQ (reference sequence). CDR3 length: 15 residues. The CDR3 bases are TGTGCTAGCAGCTTAGGGCAAGGTCCCAATGAAAAACTGTTTTTT. Translating gives CASSLGQGPNEKLFF.

Only one count was recorded for this clone. The J gene is TRBJ1-1, the V gene TRBV20-1; D perhaps matches TRBD1 (6 bases). Germline V gene lookup returns CDR1 DFQATT and CDR2 SNEGSKA (reference sequence). This CDR3 is 11 amino acids long. The germline V and J ends were trimmed by 5 bases and 7 bases, with 11 bases remaining between them. The CDR3 loop is CSAHGQNEAFF. CDR3 bases: TGCAGTGCTCATGGACAGAATGAAGCTTTCTTT.

The count of this clone is one. The chain combines TRBV20-1 with TRBJ1-5; 7 nucleotides align to TRBD1. The V segment lost 3 bases and the J segment 3 bases; nucleotides outside the gene matches: 5. The CDR3 sequence is 14 residues long. Germline-derived CDR1 and CDR2 are DFQATT and SNEGSKA (reference sequence). The CDR3 is CSASRDSPNQPQHF. The CDR3 region has the DNA TGCAGTGCTAGTCGGGACAGTCCCAATCAGCCCCAGCATTTT.

This chain uses TRBV19 with TRBJ1-2; D gene unclear. From germline, CDR1 is LNHDA and CDR2 SQIVND (reference sequence). Trimming removed 5 bases at V and 6 bases at J, with 13 bases between. This CDR3 region has 13 residues. In DNA, the CDR3 is TGTGCCAGTAGTCCCCTCGATAGGGATGGCTACACCTTC. It codes for CASSPLDRDGYTF.

The rearrangement links TRBV5-5 to TRBJ2-2; the D is unclear. The germline gives CDR1 SGHKS, CDR2 YYEKEE (reference sequence). With 3 bases removed from V and 2 bases from J, the gap between germline ends came to 8 bases. The CDR3 contains 14 residues. This chain's CDR3 is CASSSTGNTGELFF. The CDR3 DNA reads TGTGCCAGCAGCTCGACCGGAAACACCGGGGAGCTGTTTTTT.

The chain has TRBV9 and TRBJ2-2; 10 bases fit TRBD2. The CDR3 sequence is 17 residues long. The V gene's germline CDR1 is SGDLS and CDR2 YYNGEE. J was trimmed by 6 bases and V by 1 base; bases with no gene match: 9. As DNA, the CDR3 is TGTGCCAGCAGCGTATTATCGAGCGGGGGGGCCGCCGGGGAGCTGTTTTTT. Translated: CASSVLSSGGAAGELFF.

This clone was detected once. The V gene is TRBV4-1, the J gene TRBJ2-1; 9 nucleotides agree with TRBD2. The CDR3 has 16 amino acids. The germline V gene encodes CDR1 MGHRA and CDR2 YSYEKL. V shed 4 bases and J 8 bases; nucleotides not matched to a gene: 12. The CDR3 loop reads CASSLRGGGAGDEQFF. The CDR3 DNA reads TGCGCCAGCAGCCTCAGAGGCGGGGGGGCCGGGGATGAGCAGTTCTTC.

CDR3 sequence reads: CASSLKDTQYF. The CDR3 DNA reads TGTGCCAGCAGTCTTAAAGATACGCAGTATTTT. This chain joins TRBV6-2 or TRBV6-3 and TRBJ2-3; D call uncertain. Germline-derived CDR1 and CDR2 are MNHEY and SVGEGT. V lost 5 bases, J lost 5 bases, and 5 bases lay in between. This CDR3 region has 11 residues.

The chain couples TRBV18 to TRBJ2-5; D gene uncertain. V lost 2 bases to trimming and J lost 3 bases, with 7 bases between them. The CDR3 covers 13 residues. Germline V gives CDR1 KGHSH, CDR2 LQKENI. CDR3 in amino acids: CASSPGIEETQYF. The CDR3 nucleotides read TGTGCCAGCTCACCAGGGATCGAAGAGACCCAGTACTTC.

The chain couples TRBV18 to TRBJ2-7; TRBD1 matches 7 bases. Trimming at V came to 5 bases and at J to 1 base, leaving 5 bases not matched to a gene. The germline CDR1 and CDR2 sequences are KGHSH and LQKENI. CDR3 length: 14 residues. The CDR3 reads CASSTRDRSYEQYF. Written as DNA, the CDR3 is TGTGCCAGCTCAACCCGGGACAGATCCTACGAGCAGTACTTC.

The gene calls are TRBV11-2 and TRBJ1-2, with 9 positions matching TRBD1. CDR3 length equals 13 residues. V gave up 5 bases and J gave up 5 bases; unmatched junction bases: 3. Germline lookup yields CDR1 SGHAT and CDR2 FQNNGV. CDR3 loop: CASSIQGAYGYTF. DNA for the CDR3: TGTGCCAGCAGCATACAGGGGGCTTATGGCTACACCTTC.

The chain links TRBV2 to TRBJ1-1; D gene unclear. The germline V gene encodes CDR1 SNHLY and CDR2 FYNNEI. There are 14 residues in the CDR3. The V gene lost 6 bases and the J gene lost 0 bases, with 11 bases spanning the gap. DNA of the CDR3: TGTGCCAGCAGCTTTGCGACACTGAACACTGAAGCTTTCTTT. Translation: CASSFATLNTEAFF. The full variable domain, rest sourced from reference TRBV2 and TRBJ1-1, is EPEVTQTPSHQVTQMGQEVILRCVPISNHLYFYWYRQILGQKVEFLVSFYNNEISEKSEIFDDQFSVERPDGSNFTLKIRSTKLEDSAMYFCASSFATLNTEAFFGQGTRLTVV.

The chain has TRBV3-1 (or the pseudogene TRBV3-2) and TRBJ2-3; the D gene is possibly TRBD2 (5 bases). From germline, CDR1 is LGHDT and CDR2 YNNKEL (reference sequence). Between the trimmed V and J ends, which lost 2 bases and 2 bases, there was a span of 8 bases. The CDR3 is made up of 14 amino acids. The chain's CDR3 is CASSQPGNTDTQYF. CDR3 coding DNA: TGTGCCAGCAGCCAACCGGGGAACACAGATACGCAGTATTTT.

The gene calls are TRBV28 and TRBJ1-5; tentative D call: TRBD1 (5 bases). Germline V CDR1 and CDR2: MDHEN, SYDVKM. CDR3 size: 11 residues. Deletions cut 7 bases from V and 5 bases from J, with 6 bases between. CDR3 sequence (DNA): TGTGCCAGCAAGGGGTATCAGCCCCAGCATTTT. Translated, it gives CASKGYQPQHF.

This chain joins TRBV6-5 and TRBJ2-4, with D tentatively TRBD1 or TRBD2 (6 bases each). The germline gives CDR1 MNHEY, CDR2 SVGAGI. This CDR3 region has 16 residues. V was trimmed by 2 bases and J by 5 bases, leaving 16 bases between them. The CDR3 coding sequence is TGTGCCAGCAGTTACCGACAGGAGGGTTTCCAAAACATTCAGTACTTC. As protein: CASSYRQEGFQNIQYF.

The chain links TRBV9 to TRBJ1-2; the D is unclear. Germline V gene data show CDR1 as SGDLS and CDR2 as YYNGEE. V lost 0 bases to trimming and J lost 8 bases, with 14 bases between them. The CDR3 is 14 amino acids. CDR3 DNA sequence: TGTGCCAGCAGCGTAGAAGGGATACTGGGGGGCTACACCTTC. Its protein is CASSVEGILGGYTF. Full variable domain (remainder filled in from reference TRBV9 and TRBJ1-2): DSGVTQTPKHLITATGQRVTLRCSPRSGDLSVYWYQQSLDQGLQFLIQYYNGEERAKGNILERFSAQQFPDLHSELNLSSLELGDSALYFCASSVEGILGGYTFGSGTRLTVV.

This clone was seen just once. The V and J genes are TRBV10-3 and TRBJ1-2; D is undetermined. Deletions cut 2 bases from V and 9 bases from J, with 13 bases between. This CDR3 region has 13 residues. Germline CDR1 is ENHRY and CDR2 is SYGVKD. In DNA, the CDR3 is TGTGCCATCAGTGAGCGAGACCCCCGGAGCTACACCTTC. It encodes CAISERDPRSYTF.

V is TRBV9 and J is TRBJ1-6; D is undetermined. The germline gives CDR1 SGDLS, CDR2 YYNGEE. This CDR3 contains 16 residues. The V and J ends lost 0 bases and 0 bases respectively, with 7 bases between them. The CDR3 sequence is CASSVAGSSYNSPLHF. The CDR3 coding sequence is TGTGCCAGCAGCGTAGCTGGAAGCTCCTATAATTCACCCCTCCACTTT.

The genes are TRBV9 and TRBJ2-2; 9 nucleotides align to TRBD1. Germline V lookup: CDR1 SGDLS, CDR2 YYNGEE. The V segment lost 3 bases and the J segment 0 bases; nucleotides outside the gene matches: 3. This CDR3 spans 16 amino acids. CDR3: CASSDRQGANTGELFF. The CDR3 DNA is TGTGCCAGCAGCGATCGACAGGGGGCGAACACCGGGGAGCTGTTTTTT.